This T cell receptor (beta chain) was retrieved from a study of beta chain features in type 1 diabetes. Study conclusions and caveats: Sequencing used cDNA, and cells with high TCR expression could therefore be over-represented. Insertions at VDJ junctions were less frequent in type 1 diabetes patients. These patients also deleted more nucleotides at the same junctions.

cDNA synthesis used the whole RNA isolate, giving expressed TCRB sequences. It was found that naive, central memory and regulatory T cell samples averaged around 3.8 million reads. The protocol was immunoSEQ multiplex PCR, while the TCRdb copy is restricted to in-frame clones and leaves out a portion. The sample contains hundreds of thousands of clones, about 29% of which appear only once. Sorted CD4+ subsets: naive, central memory, regulatory, stem cell-like memory (CD45RO/CCR7/CD25/CD127/CD95/CD27 panel). A note on this clone: Its antigen remains unknown.

The sequence was obtained from a man aged 18 to 29 in good health. Sequencing was performed on naive CD4+ T cells from blood.

The CDR3: CASSRDRGDQPQHF. DNA of the CDR3: TGTGCCAGCAGTCGGGACAGAGGGGATCAGCCCCAGCATTTT. The rearrangement joins TRBV9 to TRBJ1-5, with TRBD1 matching 7 bases. The CDR3 length is 14 residues. V trimming: 5 bases; J trimming: 5 bases; junction bases outside the gene matches: 7. Germline V CDR1 and CDR2: SGDLS, YYNGEE.